One sample yielded the 18 T cell receptor beta chains listed below, sequenced in a study of T cells in localized non-small cell lung cancer. This table comes from immunoSEQ multiplex PCR, and its TCRdb copy is limited to in-frame clones, with some not included. The sample lists almost 40,000 clones, around 86% occurring once. Here the sequenced sample was peripheral blood mononuclear cells, taken before any cancer treatment. The receptors derive from a male donor aged 60 or over with stage II lung adenocarcinoma.

The chain recombines TRBV5-1 with TRBJ2-3; TRBD2 might be the D (6 bases). Germline lookup yields CDR1 SGHRS and CDR2 YFSETQ. The CDR3 sequence is 13 residues long. Trimming took 1 base from V and 6 from J, leaving 9 bases between them. In DNA, the CDR3 is TGCGCCAGCAGCTTGAAAGGAGGGGATACGCAGTATTTT. Translation: CASSLKGGDTQYF.

The genes are TRBV7-9 and TRBJ2-1; D not resolved. This CDR3 has 14 residues. The V end was cut by 3 bases, the J end by 9 bases, with 15 bases between. Germline CDR1 is SEHNR and CDR2 is FQNEAQ (reference sequence). The CDR3 loop is CASSFGPNLGEQFF. Written as DNA, the CDR3 is TGTGCCAGCAGCTTTGGACCCAATCTGGGTGAGCAGTTCTTC.

The chain uses TRBV5-1 and TRBJ2-1; 10 bases map to TRBD2. The CDR3 contains 15 residues. Germline-derived CDR1 and CDR2 are SGHRS and YFSETQ. With V trimmed by 3 bases and J by 8 bases, 8 bases remained unmatched. This CDR3 reads CASSSPSGGGDEQFF. The CDR3, as DNA: TGCGCCAGCAGCTCCCCTAGCGGGGGAGGGGATGAGCAGTTCTTC.

This clone was detected once. V usage is TRBV28 and J usage is TRBJ1-2, with TRBD1 identical over 7 bases. The trim removed 3 bases at V and 6 bases at J, leaving 10 bases unmatched. The CDR3 has 15 residues. CDR1 MDHEN and CDR2 SYDVKM come from the germline V gene. CDR3 sequence: CASSFLDRVDHGYTF. CDR3 DNA: TGTGCCAGCAGTTTCTTAGACAGGGTAGACCATGGCTACACCTTC.

The V and J genes are TRBV29-1 and TRBJ1-1; no definite D call. V lost 3 bases to trimming and J lost 1 base, with 15 bases between them. This CDR3 has 15 amino acids. CDR1 and CDR2 (germline): SQVTM, ANQGSEA. The CDR3, as DNA: TGCAGCGTTGAGAGGGCTCCAGTCCAGAACACTGAAGCTTTCTTT. It encodes CSVERAPVQNTEAFF.

The V call is TRBV10-2, the J call TRBJ2-1; 8 bases map to TRBD1. This CDR3 is built from 14 residues. Germline CDR1 WSHSY, CDR2 SAAADI. Trimming took 7 bases from V and 2 from J; bases not matched to a gene: 4. The CDR3 spells CASTRGPTYNEQFF. CDR3 in DNA: TGCGCCAGCACCAGGGGGCCCACCTACAATGAGCAGTTCTTC.

The rearrangement uses TRBV5-1 and TRBJ2-6, with a tentative D call TRBD2 (5 bases). Trimming took 2 bases from V and 0 from J, leaving 15 bases between them. Per germline, CDR1 SGHRS and CDR2 YFSETQ. The CDR3 spans 18 residues. The CDR3 spells CASSFGGGPNSGANVLTF. The DNA of the CDR3 is TGCGCCAGCAGCTTCGGTGGCGGGCCGAACTCTGGGGCCAACGTCCTGACTTTC.

This chain connects TRBV27 to TRBJ2-1, with D possibly matching TRBD2 (6 bases). The germline V gene encodes CDR1 MNHEY and CDR2 SMNVEV (reference sequence). Deletions cut 0 bases from V and 10 bases from J, with 10 bases between. CDR3 length equals 13 residues. The CDR3 sequence is CASSLSTGAEQFF. The CDR3 DNA sequence: TGTGCCAGCAGTTTATCGACGGGAGCCGAGCAGTTCTTC.

The rearrangement uses TRBV5-5 and TRBJ1-5; unclear D gene. The CDR3 is 13 residues long. Trimming left V 0 bases short and J 7 bases short, with 8 bases between. CDR1 and CDR2 (germline): SGHKS, YYEKEE (reference sequence). The CDR3 sequence: CASSLVPGQPQHF. Here the CDR3 DNA reads TGTGCCAGCAGCTTGGTCCCGGGGCAGCCCCAGCATTTT.

The V call is TRBV5-4, the J call TRBJ2-7; D may be TRBD1 or TRBD2 (5 bases each). The V gene's germline CDR1 is SGHNT and CDR2 YYREEE (reference sequence). The CDR3 is made up of 14 amino acids. Trimming removed 4 bases from V and 1 base from J, with 12 bases in between. Here the CDR3 reads CASSPRDASYEQYF. The CDR3 bases are TGTGCCAGCAGCCCTCGGGACGCATCCTACGAGCAGTACTTC.

The chain joins TRBV28 to TRBJ2-7; D is unclear. The CDR3 sequence is 15 residues long. Between the trimmed V and J ends, which lost 1 base and 3 bases, there was a span of 13 bases. The germline V gene has CDR1 MDHEN and CDR2 SYDVKM. CDR3 in DNA: TGTGCCAGCAGTTTATCTGGTGGGTTTGGCTACGAGCAGTACTTC. Its protein is CASSLSGGFGYEQYF.

This sequence joins TRBV25-1 and TRBJ2-1; D is possibly TRBD1 (6 bases). V lost 5 bases and J 1 base, leaving 12 bases between the germline ends. The CDR3 loop spans 15 amino acids. Per germline, CDR1 MGHDK and CDR2 SYGVNS. CDR3 residues: CASSTLGTSYNEQFF. The CDR3 DNA reads TGTGCCAGCAGTACCCTAGGGACATCCTACAATGAGCAGTTCTTC.

This rearrangement joins TRBV7-9 to TRBJ2-7; the D is unclear. Trimming pared 0 bases from V and 0 bases from J, leaving 9 bases between. The germline CDR1 and CDR2 sequences are SEHNR and FQNEAQ (reference sequence). The CDR3 contains 15 residues. The CDR3 DNA is TGTGCCAGCAGCTTAGCGGGCCTGAGCTCCTACGAGCAGTACTTC. Translated: CASSLAGLSSYEQYF.

The rearrangement joins TRBV11-2 to TRBJ2-3; TRBD2 matches at 7 bases. With 3 bases clipped from V and 4 bases from J, the junction kept 10 bases outside the gene matches. CDR1 is SGHAT and CDR2 is FQNNGV in the germline V gene. The CDR3 contains 16 residues. The CDR3, as DNA: TGTGCCAGCAGCTTTTTGGGGGGAGGGCCTTCAGATACGCAGTATTTT. It codes for CASSFLGGGPSDTQYF.

The chain is built from TRBV11-2 and TRBJ1-2, with D unclear. This CDR3 has 14 residues. Germline lookup yields CDR1 SGHAT and CDR2 FQNNGV. V was trimmed by 8 bases and J by 4 bases, leaving 17 bases between them. This chain's CDR3 is CASRPPGRPYGYTF. CDR3 sequence (DNA): TGTGCCAGCCGCCCCCCGGGTAGGCCCTATGGCTACACCTTC.

This chain links TRBV6-5 with TRBJ2-1, with D possibly being TRBD1 (5 bases). V lost 6 bases and J 9 bases, leaving 15 bases between the germline ends. The germline CDR1 and CDR2 sequences are MNHEY and SVGAGI. This CDR3 comprises 13 residues. The CDR3 loop reads CASSLPARVEQFF. The CDR3 region has the DNA TGTGCCAGCAGCCTCCCCGCCAGGGTTGAGCAGTTCTTC.

The chain has TRBV2 and TRBJ1-2; 8 nucleotides line up with TRBD1. The length of the CDR3 is 14 residues. In germline, CDR1 is SNHLY, CDR2 FYNNEI. J gave up 8 bases and V 4 bases, and 9 bases lay outside the gene matches. CDR3 loop: CASSGQGALKGYTF. CDR3 nucleotide sequence: TGTGCCAGCAGTGGTCAGGGGGCCTTAAAGGGCTACACCTTC.

The CDR3 region is CASSTAENTEAFF. DNA for the CDR3: TGTGCCAGCAGTACTGCGGAGAACACTGAAGCTTTCTTT. V gene TRBV2 combines with J gene TRBJ1-1; no clear D. CDR1 is SNHLY, CDR2 FYNNEI, per germline. The V end was cut by 5 bases, the J end by 1 base, with 8 bases between. The CDR3 contains 13 residues.